These 16 T cell receptor beta chains were sequenced from one sample in a study of CD8 T cells in Susac syndrome. RNA, at roughly 0.45 to 1 ug, was reverse transcribed with random hexamers. TCRdb independently ran MiXCR on the immunoSEQ multiplex PCR reads; one entry per CDR3 protein. The sample yields about 150,000 distinct CDR3 sequences, around 96% seen once. Sequencing used CD4+ T cells from PBMCs. The receptors here all came from a human donor with Susac syndrome.

This chain links TRBV12-3 or TRBV12-4 with TRBJ1-2, with D tentatively TRBD1 (5 bases). The CDR3 has 13 amino acids. V was pared by 5 bases and J by 7 bases, with 14 bases between. CDR3 residues: CASSPGTAVGYTF. For the CDR3, the DNA is TGTGCCAGCAGTCCCGGGACGGCGGTTGGCTACACCTTC.

The count of this clonotype is one. The chain uses TRBV29-1 and TRBJ1-1, with D perhaps matching TRBD1 (5 bases). There are 15 residues in the CDR3. The V gene lost 5 bases and the J gene lost 0 bases, with 16 bases spanning the gap. Germline CDR1 SQVTM, CDR2 ANQGSEA. This CDR3 reads CSVSTNQGLNTEAFF. CDR3 sequence (DNA): TGCAGCGTTTCGACCAATCAGGGCCTGAACACTGAAGCTTTCTTT.

The rearrangement links TRBV2 to TRBJ2-4, with 12 bases that match TRBD1. V shed 6 bases and J 8 bases; nucleotides not matched to a gene: 8. Germline values: CDR1 SNHLY, CDR2 FYNNEI. The CDR3 is 15 amino acids. Written as DNA, the CDR3 is TGTGCCAGCAGCGACGGGACAGGGGGCGCCGACATTCAGTACTTC. Amino acid sequence: CASSDGTGGADIQYF. The full variable domain, completed using reference TRBV2 and TRBJ2-4, is EPEVTQTPSHQVTQMGQEVILRCVPISNHLYFYWYRQILGQKVEFLVSFYNNEISEKSEIFDDQFSVERPDGSNFTLKIRSTKLEDSAMYFCASSDGTGGADIQYFGAGTRLSVL.

The V gene is TRBV20-1, the J gene TRBJ2-7; 9 bases align to TRBD1. CDR1 is DFQATT, CDR2 SNEGSKA, per germline (reference sequence). The CDR3 sequence is 14 residues long. Trimming at V came to 6 bases and at J to 5 bases, leaving 11 bases not matched to a gene. The CDR3 DNA reads as TGCAGTGCAGGACAGGGGATGGCATCCAACGAGCAGTACTTC. Translating it yields CSAGQGMASNEQYF.

This chain joins TRBV20-1 and TRBJ1-1; D possibly corresponds to TRBD1 (6 bases). The CDR3 length is 15 residues. The V end was cut by 0 bases, the J end by 4 bases, with 15 bases between. Germline loops: CDR1 DFQATT, CDR2 SNEGSKA (reference sequence). This chain's CDR3 is CSARDRRGASTEAFF. The CDR3 coding sequence is TGCAGTGCTAGAGATCGTCGGGGGGCGAGCACTGAAGCTTTCTTT.

This rearrangement joins TRBV2 to TRBJ2-5; D is uncertain. Deletions cut 7 bases from V and 2 bases from J, with 11 bases between. Germline V gene data show CDR1 as SNHLY and CDR2 as FYNNEI. The CDR3 is 13 residues long. CDR3 sequence reads: CASNPPLQETQYF. CDR3 in DNA: TGTGCCAGCAACCCCCCTTTACAAGAGACCCAGTACTTC.

This clonotype was observed once. This sequence joins TRBV20-1 and TRBJ2-1; the D gene is possibly TRBD2 (5 bases). Germline V gene sequence: CDR1 DFQATT, CDR2 SNEGSKA (reference sequence). There are 15 residues in the CDR3. V lost 6 bases, J lost 0 bases, and 15 bases lay in between. CDR3 region: CSAPLPGSSYNEQFF. CDR3 bases: TGCAGTGCCCCTCTCCCGGGGAGCTCCTACAATGAGCAGTTCTTC.

The chain couples TRBV25-1 to TRBJ2-5; TRBD1 is a possible D gene (6 bases). The CDR3 runs 16 residues. CDR1 MGHDK and CDR2 SYGVNS come from the germline V gene. Trimming left V 4 bases short and J 5 bases short, with 20 bases between. In DNA, the CDR3 is TGTGCCAGCAGTGCCTCTCGGGACACCTTGGGGGAGACCCAGTACTTC. This codes for CASSASRDTLGETQYF.

V usage is TRBV12-5 and J usage is TRBJ2-4; D not certain. The CDR3 runs to 14 residues. V lost 4 bases, J lost 0 bases, and 7 bases lay in between. The germline V gene has CDR1 LGHNT and CDR2 FRNRAP. CDR3 nucleotides: TGTGCTAGTGGTTCTGACCTAGCCAAAAACATTCAGTACTTC. Translating gives CASGSDLAKNIQYF.

This chain joins TRBV18 and TRBJ2-7, with D possibly being TRBD1 (5 bases). This CDR3 has 13 residues. The V end lost 3 bases, the J end lost 3 bases, and 9 bases lay between the germline ends. Germline V gene data show CDR1 as KGHSH and CDR2 as LQKENI. The chain's CDR3 is CASSPRQIYEQYF. The CDR3 nucleotides are TGTGCCAGCTCACCCCGACAGATCTACGAGCAGTACTTC.

The V call is TRBV20-1, the J call TRBJ1-1; D is ambiguous. Per germline, CDR1 DFQATT and CDR2 SNEGSKA (reference sequence). The CDR3 is made up of 12 amino acids. The V and J ends lost 4 bases and 1 base respectively, with 7 bases between them. CDR3 loop: CSANHRNTEAFF. CDR3 bases: TGCAGTGCTAACCATCGGAACACTGAAGCTTTCTTT.

This chain connects TRBV18 to TRBJ1-2; a possible D gene is TRBD1 (5 bases). The CDR3 is 15 residues long. Germline V gene lookup returns CDR1 KGHSH and CDR2 LQKENI. Trimming shortened V by 5 bases and J by 6 bases, and 19 bases separated the two germline ends. CDR3 sequence: CASSSGPALGDGYTF. The CDR3 DNA reads as TGTGCCAGCTCATCGGGTCCAGCTCTAGGGGATGGCTACACCTTC.

The chain is built from TRBV15 and TRBJ1-1; D remains ambiguous. Germline V lookup: CDR1 LNHNV, CDR2 YYDKDF (reference sequence). This CDR3 has 14 amino acids. V lost 5 bases and J 1 base, leaving 11 bases between the germline ends. The CDR3 DNA reads as TGTGCCACCAGCGTAAAACAACAGAACACTGAAGCTTTCTTT. Its translation is CATSVKQQNTEAFF.

The V call is TRBV20-1, the J call TRBJ1-5; D is uncertain. The CDR3 has 12 residues. Germline CDR1 DFQATT, CDR2 SNEGSKA (reference sequence). Trimming removed 8 bases from V and 0 bases from J, with 8 bases in between. The CDR3 region has the DNA TGCAGTTTGGGGAGTAGCAATCAGCCCCAGCATTTT. Translating it yields CSLGSSNQPQHF.

The genes are TRBV20-1 and TRBJ2-3; 11 bases align to TRBD2. Germline V CDR1 and CDR2: DFQATT, SNEGSKA (reference sequence). Trimming took 1 base from V and 8 from J; bases not matched to a gene: 14. The CDR3 extends over 17 amino acids. This CDR3 is CSARVLGEGLAGGTQYF. In nucleotides, the CDR3 is TGCAGTGCTAGAGTCTTGGGCGAGGGCCTAGCGGGGGGTACGCAGTATTTT.

This clonotype was counted once. The rearrangement uses TRBV19 and TRBJ1-1; the D is unclear. V lost 8 bases and J 6 bases, leaving 10 bases between the germline ends. The V gene's germline CDR1 is LNHDA and CDR2 SQIVND (reference sequence). This CDR3 spans 11 amino acids. CDR3: CASSDGAEAFF. In DNA, the CDR3 is TGTGCCAGTTCAGACGGGGCTGAAGCTTTCTTT.